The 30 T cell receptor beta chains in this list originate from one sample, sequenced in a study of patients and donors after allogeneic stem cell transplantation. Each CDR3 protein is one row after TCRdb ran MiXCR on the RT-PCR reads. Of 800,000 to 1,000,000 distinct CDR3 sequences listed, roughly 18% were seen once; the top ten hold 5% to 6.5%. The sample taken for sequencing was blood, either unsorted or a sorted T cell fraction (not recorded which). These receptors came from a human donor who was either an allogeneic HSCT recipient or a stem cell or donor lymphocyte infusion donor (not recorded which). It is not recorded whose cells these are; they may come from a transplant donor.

CDR3 coding DNA: TGTGCCAGCAGACTCGGGGCAGATACGCAGTATTTT. Amino acids: CASRLGADTQYF. J is TRBJ2-3 and V is TRBV11-3, with D perhaps matching TRBD2 (5 bases). This CDR3 is built from 12 residues. The V gene's germline CDR1 is SGHNT and CDR2 YENEEA. The V gene lost 6 bases and the J gene lost 4 bases, with 8 bases spanning the gap. Full variable domain (remainder filled in from reference TRBV11-3 and TRBJ2-3): EAGVVQSPRYKIIEKKQPVAFWCNPISGHNTLYWYLQNLGQGPELLIRYENEEAVDDSQLPKDRFSAERLKGVDSTLKIQPAELGDSAVYLCASRLGADTQYFGPGTRLTVL.

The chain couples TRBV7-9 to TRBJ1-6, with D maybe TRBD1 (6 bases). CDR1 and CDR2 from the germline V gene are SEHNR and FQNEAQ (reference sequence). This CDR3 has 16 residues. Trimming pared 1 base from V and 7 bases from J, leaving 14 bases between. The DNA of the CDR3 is TGTGCCAGCAGCTTAGGAGGGGGTGCCTTCAATTCACCCCTCCACTTT. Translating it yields CASSLGGGAFNSPLHF. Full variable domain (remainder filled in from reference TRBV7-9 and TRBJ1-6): DTGVSQNPRHKITKRGQNVTFRCDPISEHNRLYWYRQTLGQGPEFLTYFQNEAQLEKSRLLSDRFSAERPKGSFSTLEIQRTEQGDSAMYLCASSLGGGAFNSPLHFGNGTRLTVT.

The CDR3 DNA sequence: TGTGCCAGCAGCTTACAGGTTACGCGGGAGCTGTTTTTT. As protein: CASSLQVTRELFF. V and J are TRBV5-6 and TRBJ2-2; TRBD1 might be the D (5 bases). This CDR3 has 13 residues. Trimming cost V 2 bases and J 9 bases, with 11 bases left between them. Per the germline V gene, CDR1 is SGHDT and CDR2 is YYEEEE.

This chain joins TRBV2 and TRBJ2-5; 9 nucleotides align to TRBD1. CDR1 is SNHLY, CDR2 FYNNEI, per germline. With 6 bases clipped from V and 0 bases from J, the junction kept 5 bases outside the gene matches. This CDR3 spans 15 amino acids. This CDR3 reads CASRMGQGNQETQYF. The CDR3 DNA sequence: TGTGCCAGCAGAATGGGACAGGGTAACCAAGAGACCCAGTACTTC.

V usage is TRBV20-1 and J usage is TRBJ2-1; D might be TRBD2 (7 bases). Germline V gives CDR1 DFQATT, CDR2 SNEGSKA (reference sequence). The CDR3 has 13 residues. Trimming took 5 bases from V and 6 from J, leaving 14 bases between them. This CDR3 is CSAAGGRSNEQFF. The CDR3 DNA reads TGCAGTGCTGCCGGGGGGCGGTCCAATGAGCAGTTCTTC.

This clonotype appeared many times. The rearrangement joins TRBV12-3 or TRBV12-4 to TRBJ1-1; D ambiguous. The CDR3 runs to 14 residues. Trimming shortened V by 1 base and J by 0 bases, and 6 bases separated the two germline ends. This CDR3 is CASSLGQVNTEAFF. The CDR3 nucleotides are TGTGCCAGCAGTTTAGGGCAGGTGAACACTGAAGCTTTCTTT.

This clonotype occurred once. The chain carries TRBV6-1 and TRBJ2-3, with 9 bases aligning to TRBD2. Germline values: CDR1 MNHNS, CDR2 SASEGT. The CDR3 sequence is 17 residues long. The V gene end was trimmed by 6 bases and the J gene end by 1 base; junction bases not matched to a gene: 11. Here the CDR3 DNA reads TGTGCCAGCAGCAGTCATCGGGTAGCGGGGGGCACAGATACGCAGTATTTT. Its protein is CASSSHRVAGGTDTQYF.

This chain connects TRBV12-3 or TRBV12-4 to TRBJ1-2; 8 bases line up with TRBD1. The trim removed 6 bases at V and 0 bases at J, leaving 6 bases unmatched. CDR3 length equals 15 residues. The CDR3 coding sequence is TGTGCCAGCAGCGACACAGGGGGGGCTAACTATGGCTACACCTTC. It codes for CASSDTGGANYGYTF.

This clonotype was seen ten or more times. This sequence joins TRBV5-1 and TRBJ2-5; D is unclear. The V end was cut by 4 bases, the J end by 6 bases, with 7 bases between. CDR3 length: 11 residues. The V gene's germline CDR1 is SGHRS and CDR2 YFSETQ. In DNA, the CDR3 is TGCGCCAGCAGCAACCTCAAGACCCAGTACTTC. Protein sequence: CASSNLKTQYF.

The CDR3 is CASSEGAGTSYEQYF. In nucleotides, the CDR3 is TGTGCCAGCAGCGAGGGGGCGGGGACATCCTACGAGCAGTACTTC. The chain has TRBV7-9 and TRBJ2-7; D possibly corresponds to TRBD1 (7 bases). The ends were cut back, 5 bases at V and 1 base at J, with 15 bases in the middle. The CDR3 extends over 15 amino acids. Germline V gene data show CDR1 as SEHNR and CDR2 as FQNEAQ (reference sequence).

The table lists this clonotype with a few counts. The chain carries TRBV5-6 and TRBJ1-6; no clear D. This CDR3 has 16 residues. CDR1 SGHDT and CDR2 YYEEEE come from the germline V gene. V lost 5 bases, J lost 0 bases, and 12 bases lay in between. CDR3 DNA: TGTGCCAGCAGTTATGGGATTAGCTCCTATAATTCACCCCTCCACTTT. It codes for CASSYGISSYNSPLHF.

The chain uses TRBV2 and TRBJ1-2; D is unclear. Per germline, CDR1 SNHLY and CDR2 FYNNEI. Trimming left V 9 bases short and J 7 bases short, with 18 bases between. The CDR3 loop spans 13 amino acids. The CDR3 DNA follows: TGTGCCAGTACTCGGGAGGGTTGGGGTGGCTACACCTTC. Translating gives CASTREGWGGYTF.

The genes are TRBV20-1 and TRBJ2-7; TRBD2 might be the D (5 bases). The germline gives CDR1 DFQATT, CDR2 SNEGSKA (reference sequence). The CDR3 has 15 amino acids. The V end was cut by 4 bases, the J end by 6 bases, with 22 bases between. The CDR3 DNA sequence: TGCAGTGCTACAGTGGGCAGGTCCCAACGGGGCGAGCAGTACTTC. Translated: CSATVGRSQRGEQYF.

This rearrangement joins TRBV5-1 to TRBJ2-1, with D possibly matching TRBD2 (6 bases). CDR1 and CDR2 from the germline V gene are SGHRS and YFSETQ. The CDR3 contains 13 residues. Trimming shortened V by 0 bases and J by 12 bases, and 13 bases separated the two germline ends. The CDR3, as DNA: TGCGCCAGCAGCTTGGTCCCAATAGCGGCGCAGTTCTTC. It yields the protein CASSLVPIAAQFF.

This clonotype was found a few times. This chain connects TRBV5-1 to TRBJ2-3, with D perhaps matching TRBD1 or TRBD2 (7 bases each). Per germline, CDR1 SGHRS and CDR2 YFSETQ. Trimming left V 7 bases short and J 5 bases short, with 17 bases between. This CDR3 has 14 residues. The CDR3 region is CASQRGQLKDTQYF. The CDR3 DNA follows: TGCGCCAGCCAGCGGGGACAGCTCAAAGATACGCAGTATTTT. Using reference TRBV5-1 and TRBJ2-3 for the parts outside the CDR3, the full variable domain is KAGVTQTPRYLIKTRGQQVTLSCSPISGHRSVSWYQQTPGQGLQFLFEYFSETQRNKGNFPGRFSGRQFSNSRSEMNVSTLELGDSALYLCASQRGQLKDTQYFGPGTRLTVL.

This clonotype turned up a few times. This chain's CDR3 is CSSRSGNTIYF. The CDR3 DNA is TGCAGCTCCCGGAGTGGAAACACCATATATTTT. J is TRBJ1-3 and V is TRBV29-1; D call uncertain. The CDR3 has 11 amino acids. The germline CDR1 and CDR2 sequences are SQVTM and ANQGSEA. Trimming removed 8 bases from V and 3 bases from J, with 8 bases in between.

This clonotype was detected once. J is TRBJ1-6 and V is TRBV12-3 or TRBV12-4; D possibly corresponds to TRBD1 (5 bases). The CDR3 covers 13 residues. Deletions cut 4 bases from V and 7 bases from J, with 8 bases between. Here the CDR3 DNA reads TGTGCCAGCAGTTCCACAGGAAATTCACCCCTCCACTTT. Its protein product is CASSSTGNSPLHF.

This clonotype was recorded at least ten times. The CDR3 nucleotides read TGTGCCAGTAGTGTACAGGGGGCTTCGAACACTGAAGCTTTCTTT. Translated: CASSVQGASNTEAFF. The chain combines TRBV19 with TRBJ1-1; 9 nucleotides align to TRBD1. The ends lost 5 bases at V and 1 base at J; junction bases unmatched: 5. This CDR3 comprises 15 residues. Germline CDR1 and CDR2: LNHDA and SQIVND (reference sequence).

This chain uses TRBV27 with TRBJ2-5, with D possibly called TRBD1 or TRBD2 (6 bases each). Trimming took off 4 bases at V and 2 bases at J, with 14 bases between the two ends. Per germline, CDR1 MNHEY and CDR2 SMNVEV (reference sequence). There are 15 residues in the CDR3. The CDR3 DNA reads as TGTGCCAGCAGTTCCCGGGGGACAAGACAAGAGACCCAGTACTTC. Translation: CASSSRGTRQETQYF.

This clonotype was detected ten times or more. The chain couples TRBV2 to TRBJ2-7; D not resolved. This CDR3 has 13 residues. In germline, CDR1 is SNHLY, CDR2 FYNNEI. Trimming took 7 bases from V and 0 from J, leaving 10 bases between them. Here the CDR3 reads CASTKDFSYEQYF. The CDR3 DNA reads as TGTGCCAGCACTAAAGACTTCTCCTACGAGCAGTACTTC.

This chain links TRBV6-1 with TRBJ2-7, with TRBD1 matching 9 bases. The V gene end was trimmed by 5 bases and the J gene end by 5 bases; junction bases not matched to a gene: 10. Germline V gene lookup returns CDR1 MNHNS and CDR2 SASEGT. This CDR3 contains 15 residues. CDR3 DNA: TGTGCCAGCAGTACAATAAGGGACAGGGCCCACGAGCAGTACTTC. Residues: CASSTIRDRAHEQYF.

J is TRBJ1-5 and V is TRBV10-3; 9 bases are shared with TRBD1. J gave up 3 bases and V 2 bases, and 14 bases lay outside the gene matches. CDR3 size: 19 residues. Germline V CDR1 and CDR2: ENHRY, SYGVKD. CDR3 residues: CAISETYGTGSRDNQPQHF. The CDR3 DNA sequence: TGTGCCATCAGTGAGACATACGGGACAGGGAGTCGGGACAATCAGCCCCAGCATTTT.

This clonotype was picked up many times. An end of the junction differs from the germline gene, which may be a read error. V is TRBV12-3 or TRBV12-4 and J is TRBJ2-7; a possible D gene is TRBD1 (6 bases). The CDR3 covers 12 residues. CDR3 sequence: CASSLGGDEQYF. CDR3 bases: TGTGCCAGCAGCTTAGGGGGAGACGAGCAGTACTTC.

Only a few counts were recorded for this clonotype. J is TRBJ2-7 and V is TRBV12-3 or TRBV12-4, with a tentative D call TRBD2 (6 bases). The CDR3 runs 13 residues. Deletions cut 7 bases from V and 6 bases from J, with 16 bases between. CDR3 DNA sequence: TGTGCCAGCACCTGGGGGAGGACGGGCGAGCAGTACTTC. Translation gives CASTWGRTGEQYF.

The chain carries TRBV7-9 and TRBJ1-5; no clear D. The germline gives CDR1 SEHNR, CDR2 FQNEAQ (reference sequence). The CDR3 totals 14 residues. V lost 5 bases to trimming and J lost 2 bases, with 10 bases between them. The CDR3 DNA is TGTGCCAGCAGCACGGTTAAAGGCAATCAGCCCCAGCATTTT. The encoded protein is CASSTVKGNQPQHF.

The CDR3 region is CASSQKESSYNEQFF. CDR3 DNA: TGCGCCAGCAGCCAAAAGGAGAGCTCCTACAATGAGCAGTTCTTC. The chain is built from TRBV4-1 and TRBJ2-1, with D unclear. Germline CDR1 is MGHRA and CDR2 is YSYEKL. CDR3 length: 15 residues. V was trimmed by 2 bases and J by 0 bases, leaving 8 bases between them.

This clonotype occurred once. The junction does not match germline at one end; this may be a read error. CDR3 coding DNA: TGTGACACCAGTGATGGACAGTTTGCAACTAATGAAAAACTGTTTTTT. It translates to CDTSDGQFATNEKLFF. This sequence joins TRBV24-1 and TRBJ1-4; maybe TRBD1 (6 bases). This CDR3 contains 16 residues. The V gene's germline CDR1 is KGHDR and CDR2 SFDVKD.

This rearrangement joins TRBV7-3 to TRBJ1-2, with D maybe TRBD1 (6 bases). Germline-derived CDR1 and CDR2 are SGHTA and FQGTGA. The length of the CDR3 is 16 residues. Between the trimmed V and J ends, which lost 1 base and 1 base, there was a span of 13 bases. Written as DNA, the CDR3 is TGTGCCAGCAGCTTAAAGGGGGATGGATTTAACTATGGCTACACCTTC. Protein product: CASSLKGDGFNYGYTF.

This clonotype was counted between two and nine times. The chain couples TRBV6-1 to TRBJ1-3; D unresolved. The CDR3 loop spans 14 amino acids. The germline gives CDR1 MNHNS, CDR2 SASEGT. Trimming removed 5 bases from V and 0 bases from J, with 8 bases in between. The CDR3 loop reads CASSRRGSGNTIYF. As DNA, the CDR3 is TGTGCCAGCAGTCGGCGTGGCTCTGGAAACACCATATATTTT.

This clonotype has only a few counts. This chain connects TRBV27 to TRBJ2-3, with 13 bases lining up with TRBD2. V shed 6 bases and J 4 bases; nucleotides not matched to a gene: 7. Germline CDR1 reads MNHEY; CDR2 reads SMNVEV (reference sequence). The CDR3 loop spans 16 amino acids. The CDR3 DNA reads TGTGCCAGCAGGCCCCCGGGACTAGCGGGATCAGATACGCAGTATTTT. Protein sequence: CASRPPGLAGSDTQYF.